This record looks at one TCR beta chain sequence and its context. The antigen it binds to is not known. Base qualities are not at hand, and no much larger clone is one base apart. These data come from a study of early T cells in non-severe SARS-CoV-2 infection listed by TCRdb under 2021. At the level of the whole study: Because TCR sequencing was done on bulk RNA from unsorted whole blood, the alpha and beta chains could not be paired. General findings and caveats noted by the study authors: VDJdb matching was skewed toward anti-spike CD8 responses, so virus-specific expansions were likely underestimated and private and CD4 specificities were missed.

The CDR3 holds 16 amino acids from the cysteine to the phenylalanine. Only the CDR3 region is kept as DNA, spanning 48 bases read in frame from base 1. V is trimmed back by 6 bases and J by 0 bases, and the junction contains 3 bases that no gene match accounts for. Sequences ENHRY (CDR1) and SYGVKD (CDR2) are obtained from the germline V gene. Library preparation was by 5' RACE. Sequenced using a NextSeq 500. Unique molecular identifiers were attached to individual cDNA molecules in the TCR library protocol so that sequencing error and PCR bias could be corrected. Both TCR alpha and beta chains were sequenced, and tight co-correlation was observed between alpha and beta sequence abundances in each sample. The paper's processing steps were these. Decombinator V4 was used to perform V gene, J gene and CDR3 annotation of TCR sequences. Expanded TCRs were defined as changing significantly between any two time points under a Poisson model with p below 0.0001. TCR abundances were normalised to the total number of TCRs sequenced in each sample and reported as counts per million. TRAV1-2 paired with TRAJ12, TRAJ20 or TRAJ33 defined MAIT TCRs, while TRAV10 paired with TRAJ18 defined iNKT TCRs. VDJdb, accessed 1 November 2021, was searched for CMV, EBV and SARS-CoV-2 annotated TCRs, excluding TCRs annotated for multiple antigens. TCRdb ran its own pipeline on the public reads, namely fastp trimming at Q25 and MiXCR clone calling, and kept in-frame beta chains. Here each entry gathers all rows of one CDR3 protein and keeps the most common genes and DNA. In this record, the V and J calls reflect TCRdb's handling and not the investigators' own analysis. The sample contains tens of thousands of distinct CDR3 sequences, under 15% of them found a single time. 5.5% to 8% of the sample lies in the top ten.

This was a case-control study nested in a cohort of healthcare workers in London, UK, who had nasopharyngeal swab PCR tests and blood samples taken every week. Between 23 and 31 March 2020, the week of the UK lockdown, healthcare workers were enrolled and then followed up weekly for as long as 16 weeks. Sequencing input: whole blood. This TCR derives from an adult who was a healthcare worker with PCR-confirmed SARS-CoV-2 infection or an uninfected control (not recorded which). The chain couples TRBV10-3 to TRBJ2-1, with 12 bases in between that match TRBD2. The nucleotide sequence is given as TGTGCCATCAGGATGACTAGCGGGAGCTCCTACAATGAGCAGTTCTTC. Its translation reads: CAIRMTSGSSYNEQFF.